Following are 3 T cell receptor beta chains from one sample sequenced in a study of cytomegalovirus exposure and HLA in healthy donors. The primer mix had 60 Vbeta and 13 Jbeta primers. Using immunoSEQ multiplex PCR, the repertoire was profiled, and TCRdb retains in-frame clones only, with some absent. The sample has about 55,000 clones, approximately 80% seen once. Source material: PBMCs. These receptors were obtained from a female donor in good health and CMV-seronegative.

The chain recombines TRBV6-6 with TRBJ2-1, with 12 nucleotides matching TRBD1. CDR3 length equals 16 residues. Losses at the gene ends were 5 bases for V and 9 bases for J; bases not matched to a gene: 11. CDR1 MNHNY and CDR2 SVGAGI come from the germline V gene (reference sequence). CDR3 region: CASSRRGQGAQGEQFF. The CDR3 nucleotides read TGTGCCAGCAGTCGACGGGGACAGGGGGCGCAAGGTGAGCAGTTCTTC.

The chain is built from TRBV7-2 and TRBJ2-5, with 11 bases that match TRBD2. The germline gives CDR1 SGHTA, CDR2 FQGNSA. This CDR3 has 16 amino acids. The V segment lost 5 bases and the J segment 5 bases; nucleotides outside the gene matches: 10. This chain's CDR3 is CASSAALAGGIETQYF. DNA for the CDR3: TGTGCCAGCAGCGCCGCATTAGCGGGGGGGATTGAGACCCAGTACTTC.

This clone was observed once. The chain recombines TRBV10-3 with TRBJ1-2; weak D call: TRBD1 (5 bases). Trimming shortened V by 5 bases and J by 6 bases, and 13 bases separated the two germline ends. There are 13 residues in the CDR3. Looked up from germline, CDR1 is ENHRY and CDR2 is SYGVKD. CDR3 sequence: CAISMTEADGYTF. The CDR3 DNA sequence: TGTGCCATCAGTATGACAGAGGCTGATGGCTACACCTTC.